Given below is one T cell receptor (beta chain) in context. This specimen belongs to a study of prognosis after radiotherapy for stage I lung cancer. TCR beta CDR3 amplification from genomic DNA was performed by two-round multiplex PCR. Gene-specific primers for each TRBV and TRBJ gene drove first-round PCR. TCRdb ran MiXCR on the multiplex PCR reads and lists one entry per CDR3 protein. The sample carries about 36,000 distinct CDR3 sequences, under 40% recorded once. Trimming stripped 1 base from V and 2 bases from J, with 9 bases between. This CDR3 comprises 14 residues. Germline CDR1 and CDR2: SGHNT and YENEEA.

The chain has TRBV11-3 and TRBJ2-7, with D unresolved. The receptor's source is a donor older than 45 with non-small cell lung cancer. The specimen comprised PBMCs, sampled before or after stereotactic body radiation therapy (not recorded which). The CDR3 loop reads CASSLVAFTYEQYF. The CDR3 DNA reads TGTGCCAGCAGCTTAGTGGCTTTCACCTACGAGCAGTACTTC.